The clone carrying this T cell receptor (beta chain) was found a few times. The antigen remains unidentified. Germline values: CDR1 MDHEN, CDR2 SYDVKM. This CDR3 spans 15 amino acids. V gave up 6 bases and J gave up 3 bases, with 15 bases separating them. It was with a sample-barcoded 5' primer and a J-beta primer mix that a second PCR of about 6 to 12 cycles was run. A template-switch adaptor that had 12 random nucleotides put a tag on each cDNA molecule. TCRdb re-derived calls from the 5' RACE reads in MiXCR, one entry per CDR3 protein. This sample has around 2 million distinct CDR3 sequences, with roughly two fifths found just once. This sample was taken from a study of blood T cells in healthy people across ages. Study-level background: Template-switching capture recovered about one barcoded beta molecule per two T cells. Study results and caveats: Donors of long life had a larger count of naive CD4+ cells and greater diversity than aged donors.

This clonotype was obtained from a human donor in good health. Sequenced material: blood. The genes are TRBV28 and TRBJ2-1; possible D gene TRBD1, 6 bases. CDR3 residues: CASRTGGSGYNEQFF. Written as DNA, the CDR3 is TGTGCCAGCAGGACTGGGGGCTCGGGCTACAATGAGCAGTTCTTC.